This T cell receptor beta chain was recovered during a study of early T cells in non-severe SARS-CoV-2 infection. V lost 3 bases and J lost 4, with 9 bases in between. This CDR3 spans 13 amino acids. Unique molecular identifiers were added to individual cDNA molecules. In TCRdb, the 5' RACE reads were re-called with MiXCR into one record per CDR3 protein. Among 55,000 to 65,000 distinct CDR3 sequences listed, around 12% were seen once. Sequenced: whole blood. The receptor comes from an adult who was a healthcare worker with PCR-confirmed SARS-CoV-2 infection or an uninfected control (not recorded which). This chain joins TRBV12-3 or TRBV12-4 and TRBJ1-2; unclear D gene. The CDR3, as DNA: TGTGCCAGCAGTTTGGCACAGCTCTATGGCTACACCTTC. Protein sequence: CASSLAQLYGYTF.